The clone carrying this TCR beta chain was seen at least ten times. Its antigen is as yet unknown. Germline V gives CDR1 MGHRA, CDR2 YSYEKL. The length of the CDR3 is 12 residues. V lost 0 bases and J 7 bases, leaving 3 bases between the germline ends. The data are from a study of T cell repertoires in cytomegalovirus infection. Study overall: Signatures in public TCR beta sequences pointed to both CMV infection and matching HLA type.

Study results and limitations: It was HLA-C-restricted CMV-specific TCR beta clonotypes that dominated the response ex vivo.

In TCRdb, the reads were re-called with MiXCR into one record per CDR3 protein. The repertoire holds 630,000 or so distinct CDR3 sequences, with 24% as singletons. The TCR comes from a human donor in good health (CMV status not recorded). Some clones in this sample may be carry-over from other donors' samples. The chain recombines TRBV4-1 with TRBJ1-4; D is unclear. The sequenced sample was CD8+ T cells from PBMCs. For the CDR3, the DNA is TGCGCCAGCAGCCAAGATGGTGAAAAACTGTTTTTT. Its protein is CASSQDGEKLFF.